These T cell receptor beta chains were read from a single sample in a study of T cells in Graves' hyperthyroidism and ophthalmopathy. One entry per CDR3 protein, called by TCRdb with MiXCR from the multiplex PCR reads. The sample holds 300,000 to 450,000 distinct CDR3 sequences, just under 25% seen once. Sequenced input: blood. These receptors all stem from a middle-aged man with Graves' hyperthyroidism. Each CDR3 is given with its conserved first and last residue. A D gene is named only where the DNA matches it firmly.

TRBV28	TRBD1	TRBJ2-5	CASSEGTGWAAVQETQYF
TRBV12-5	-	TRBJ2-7	CASGWGASYEQYF
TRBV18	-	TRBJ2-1	CASSITGPGEQFF
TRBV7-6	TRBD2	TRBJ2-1	CASSSNSGRSNEQFF
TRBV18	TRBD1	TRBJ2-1	CASSRGQGAGNEQFF
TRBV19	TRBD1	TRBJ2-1	CASSIGTGPYNEQFF
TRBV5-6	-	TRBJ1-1	CASSLAVRGRNTEAFF
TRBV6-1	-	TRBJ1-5	CASSSGGYSNQPQHF
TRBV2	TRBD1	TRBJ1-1	CASNQDRVVTEAFF
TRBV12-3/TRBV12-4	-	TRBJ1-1	CASSLSMVTEAFF
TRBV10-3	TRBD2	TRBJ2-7	CAISPSGGSYEQYF
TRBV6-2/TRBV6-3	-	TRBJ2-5	CASTNSQETQYF
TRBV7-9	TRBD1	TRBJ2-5	CASRITGQARQETQYF
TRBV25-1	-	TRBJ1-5	CASSARGVSNQPQHF
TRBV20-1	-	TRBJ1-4	CSARGTQGGEYEKLFF
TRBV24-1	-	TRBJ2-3	CATSDPRAGSTDTQYF